The 27 T cell receptor beta chains presented below share a single source sample, sequenced in a study of vaccination effects on CD4 cells after COVID-19. This table comes from immunoSEQ multiplex PCR, and its TCRdb copy is limited to in-frame clones, with some not included. The sample holds roughly 23,000 clones, 60% to 75% seen once. Before sequencing took place, the ViraFEST assay used viral peptide pools to expand antigen-specific CD4+ T cells. Having been cultured for ten to eleven days, the cells underwent CD4+ T cell isolation. The cohort was immunized with two doses of either the BNT162b2 or mRNA-1273 vaccine. Antigens for these TCRs are unknown. Sequencing was performed on CD4+ T cells from PBMCs cultured with HCoV-NL63 spike peptides, taken after COVID-19 vaccination. These receptors were taken from a human donor who received a COVID-19 vaccine.

The genes are TRBV2 and TRBJ2-7; 11 bases agree with TRBD2. This CDR3 has 14 amino acids. Germline lookup yields CDR1 SNHLY and CDR2 FYNNEI. Unmatched junction bases numbered 12, after V lost 9 bases and J lost 8 bases. The CDR3 DNA follows: TGTGCCAGTACGTTAACTAGCGGGAGCGGGCAGCAGTACTTC. Its protein is CASTLTSGSGQQYF.

This chain connects TRBV3-1 (or the pseudogene TRBV3-2) to TRBJ2-3; 8 bases match TRBD2. The V gene end was trimmed by 7 bases and the J gene end by 1 base; junction bases not matched to a gene: 4. The CDR3 covers 14 residues. The germline V gene has CDR1 LGHDT and CDR2 YNNKEL (reference sequence). CDR3 sequence: CASKGSGGTDTQYF. The CDR3 bases are TGTGCCAGCAAGGGTAGCGGGGGCACAGATACGCAGTATTTT.

The chain links TRBV19 to TRBJ2-3, with a tentative D call TRBD1 (6 bases). Trimming removed 4 bases at V and 2 bases at J, with 16 bases between. This CDR3 has 16 amino acids. Germline CDR1 reads LNHDA; CDR2 reads SQIVND (reference sequence). The CDR3 nucleotides read TGTGCCAGTAGTACTACCTACAGGGTATCCACAGATACGCAGTATTTT. Its protein is CASSTTYRVSTDTQYF.

V usage is TRBV5-1 and J usage is TRBJ1-1, with 9 bases fitting TRBD1. V was pared by 7 bases and J by 1 base, with 5 bases of the junction left unmatched. The germline CDR1 and CDR2 sequences are SGHRS and YFSETQ. The CDR3 covers 14 residues. The CDR3 bases are TGCGCCAGCGGGAGGGGACAGGGGAACACTGAAGCTTTCTTT. Residues: CASGRGQGNTEAFF.

The rearrangement links TRBV13 to TRBJ2-7, with D maybe TRBD1 (5 bases). The germline V gene has CDR1 PRHDT and CDR2 FYEKMQ (reference sequence). The CDR3 has 18 residues. Trimming removed 4 bases at V and 0 bases at J, with 22 bases between. The CDR3 sequence is CASSSSGIWGRSSYEQYF. The CDR3 nucleotides read TGTGCCAGCAGCTCCTCGGGTATTTGGGGCCGAAGCTCCTACGAGCAGTACTTC. The variable domain in full, with the rest retrieved from reference TRBV13 and TRBJ2-7, is AAGVIQSPRHLIKEKRETATLKCYPIPRHDTVYWYQQGPGQDPQFLISFYEKMQSDKGSIPDRFSAQQFSDYHSELNMSSLELGDSALYFCASSSSGIWGRSSYEQYFGPGTRLTVT.

The V and J genes are TRBV2 and TRBJ1-2; 7 nucleotides agree with TRBD1. V dropped 2 bases and J dropped 2; count of bases not matched to a gene: 5. The CDR3 consists of 15 residues. Germline CDR1 and CDR2: SNHLY and FYNNEI. The CDR3 region is CASSERDSKNYGYTF. The CDR3 nucleotides read TGTGCCAGCAGTGAAAGGGACAGCAAGAACTATGGCTACACCTTC.

CDR3 residues: CASSESPQGEQYF. The DNA for the CDR3 is TGCGCCAGCAGTGAGTCCCCGCAGGGGGAGCAGTACTTC. This chain joins TRBV10-1 and TRBJ2-7; weak D call: TRBD1 (6 bases). The germline V and J ends were trimmed by 0 bases and 7 bases, with 10 bases remaining between them. The CDR3 extends over 13 amino acids. CDR1 is WNHNN and CDR2 is SYGVQD in the germline V gene (reference sequence).

This clone was detected a few times. The V gene is TRBV13, the J gene TRBJ2-3; 7 nucleotides align to TRBD1. The CDR3 runs to 15 residues. The junction had 6 bases not matched to a gene; V was cut back by 6 bases and J by 0 bases. Germline lookup yields CDR1 PRHDT and CDR2 FYEKMQ (reference sequence). CDR3 DNA sequence: TGTGCCAGCAGACTCGAGGGGGCGAGCACAGATACGCAGTATTTT. Translation gives CASRLEGASTDTQYF.

The chain couples TRBV23-1 to TRBJ2-1; 9 positions match TRBD2. TRBV23-1 is an ORF; its function is uncertain. The CDR3 has 17 residues. J lost 8 bases, V lost 1 base, and 12 bases had no gene match. In nucleotides, the CDR3 is TGCGCCAGCAGTCAATACTCGCGGGAGGGCCTATGTGATGAGCAGTTCTTC. Translating gives CASSQYSREGLCDEQFF.

V usage is TRBV27 and J usage is TRBJ2-1; 12 positions agree with TRBD2. Germline V gene sequence: CDR1 MNHEY, CDR2 SMNVEV (reference sequence). J was trimmed by 1 base and V by 8 bases; bases with no gene match: 9. The CDR3 sequence is 17 residues long. The CDR3 DNA reads as TGTGCCAGCCGATTCTCTAGCGGGGGGGCTTCCTACAATGAGCAGTTCTTC. Translating it yields CASRFSSGGASYNEQFF.

The V and J genes are TRBV12-3 or TRBV12-4 and TRBJ1-2; a weak D match, TRBD1 (5 bases). V was cut by 3 bases and J by 4 bases, with 9 bases left in between. This CDR3 region has 13 residues. CDR3 DNA: TGTGCCAGCAGTTTGGGGCAGGCCTATGGCTACACCTTC. It translates to CASSLGQAYGYTF.

The chain couples TRBV2 to TRBJ2-1; maybe TRBD2 (5 bases). The germline CDR1 and CDR2 sequences are SNHLY and FYNNEI. The V and J ends lost 6 bases and 14 bases respectively, with 17 bases between them. CDR3 length equals 12 residues. CDR3: CASRDFNLHEFF. The CDR3 coding sequence is TGTGCCAGCAGGGACTTCAACCTACACGAGTTCTTC.

The genes are TRBV5-4 and TRBJ1-2; D perhaps matches TRBD1 (5 bases). Germline V lookup: CDR1 SGHNT, CDR2 YYREEE (reference sequence). The length of the CDR3 is 14 residues. V was trimmed by 1 base and J by 8 bases, leaving 15 bases between them. The CDR3 here is CASSLYGGDYGYTF. For the CDR3, the DNA is TGTGCCAGCAGCTTGTATGGGGGGGATTACGGCTACACCTTC.

The rearrangement joins TRBV19 to TRBJ1-5; no definite D call. The CDR3 totals 16 residues. Germline CDR1 LNHDA, CDR2 SQIVND (reference sequence). V lost 3 bases and J lost 3, with 15 bases in between. The CDR3 sequence is CASSILGDLNNQPQHF. CDR3 coding DNA: TGTGCCAGTAGTATCCTGGGCGATCTAAACAATCAGCCCCAGCATTTT.

The CDR3 DNA is TGTGCCAGCGGGATATGGGGGGAGCAGTACTTC. The encoded protein is CASGIWGEQYF. The V call is TRBV6-5, the J call TRBJ2-7; D tentatively fits TRBD1 or TRBD2 (5 bases each). This CDR3 is built from 11 residues. Germline V lookup: CDR1 MNHEY, CDR2 SVGAGI. V lost 8 bases, J lost 7 bases, and 12 bases lay in between.

The chain has TRBV5-4 and TRBJ2-2; 10 nucleotides agree with TRBD1. Germline assignment: CDR1 SGHNT and CDR2 YYREEE (reference sequence). The CDR3 is 18 amino acids. Unmatched junction bases numbered 14, after V lost 4 bases and J lost 5 bases. The CDR3 nucleotides are TGTGCCAGCAGCAACTTATTGCCACGGGACAGGGGAACCGGGGAGCTGTTTTTT. Amino acid sequence: CASSNLLPRDRGTGELFF.

CDR3 sequence reads: CASTLDRNQPQHF. DNA of the CDR3: TGTGCCAGTACCCTTGACAGAAATCAGCCCCAGCATTTT. This rearrangement joins TRBV19 to TRBJ1-5, with D tentatively TRBD1 (5 bases). V dropped 7 bases and J dropped 4 bases, with 11 bases sitting between them. The CDR3 covers 13 residues. Looked up from germline, CDR1 is LNHDA and CDR2 is SQIVND (reference sequence).

The chain carries TRBV11-3 and TRBJ1-5; a possible D gene is TRBD1 (5 bases). Per the germline V gene, CDR1 is SGHNT and CDR2 is YENEEA. The CDR3 has 18 amino acids. Trimming shortened V by 4 bases and J by 0 bases, and 19 bases separated the two germline ends. The CDR3 DNA follows: TGTGCCAGCAGCTACGACAGAAAGAGAAGCCATAGCAATCAGCCCCAGCATTTT. Translated: CASSYDRKRSHSNQPQHF.

This rearrangement joins TRBV9 to TRBJ1-3, with D maybe TRBD1 (5 bases). V lost 0 bases and J lost 2, with 9 bases in between. Germline values: CDR1 SGDLS, CDR2 YYNGEE. The CDR3 has 15 amino acids. The CDR3 nucleotides read TGTGCCAGCAGCGTAGCTGGGGCGGCTGGAAACACCATATATTTT. It is translated as CASSVAGAAGNTIYF.

V is TRBV3-1 (or the pseudogene TRBV3-2) and J is TRBJ1-6; D gene unclear. This CDR3 has 13 residues. V gave up 3 bases and J gave up 10 bases, with 10 bases separating them. Germline V gene data show CDR1 as LGHDT and CDR2 as YNNKEL (reference sequence). CDR3 DNA sequence: TGTGCCAGCAGCCAGGGGAGTAACTCACCCCTCCACTTT. Translating it yields CASSQGSNSPLHF.

This clone was detected only a few times. This chain uses TRBV9 with TRBJ2-7; D may be TRBD1 (5 bases). V shed 0 bases and J shed 9 bases, with 16 bases lying between them. This CDR3 is 14 amino acids long. Germline lookup yields CDR1 SGDLS and CDR2 YYNGEE. This chain's CDR3 is CASSVEGQGLTQYF. CDR3 DNA sequence: TGTGCCAGCAGCGTAGAAGGGCAGGGCCTTACGCAGTACTTC.

This sequence joins TRBV5-1 and TRBJ2-3; TRBD1 is a possible D gene (5 bases). CDR1 and CDR2 (germline): SGHRS, YFSETQ. V was trimmed by 2 bases and J by 2 bases, leaving 12 bases between them. The CDR3 has 15 residues. CDR3 sequence reads: CASSFLQGITDTQYF. The CDR3 DNA is TGCGCCAGCAGCTTCCTCCAGGGTATCACAGATACGCAGTATTTT.

The gene calls are TRBV19 and TRBJ1-1, with a tentative D call TRBD1 (6 bases). The V and J ends lost 7 bases and 2 bases respectively, with 11 bases between them. Germline V gives CDR1 LNHDA, CDR2 SQIVND (reference sequence). This CDR3 has 13 residues. The CDR3 coding sequence is TGTGCCAGTACCTCGGGACAAAACACTGAAGCTTTCTTT. This gives the protein CASTSGQNTEAFF.

The chain couples TRBV24-1 to TRBJ2-3, with a weak D call TRBD2 (5 bases). Germline CDR1 reads KGHDR; CDR2 reads SFDVKD. The V end lost 2 bases, the J end lost 0 bases, and 14 bases lay between the germline ends. The length of the CDR3 is 17 residues. CDR3 coding DNA: TGTGCCACCAGTGATTCGCTTCTCCGGGATAGCACAGATACGCAGTATTTT. The encoded protein is CATSDSLLRDSTDTQYF.

The chain uses TRBV5-8 and TRBJ1-1; D is possibly TRBD1 (5 bases). Germline V gene data show CDR1 as SGHTS and CDR2 as YDEGEE. The CDR3 has 15 residues. V lost 4 bases and J 2 bases, leaving 15 bases between the germline ends. The CDR3 DNA follows: TGTGCCAGCAGCCACTACATCGGGGGAAACACTGAAGCTTTCTTT. This translates into CASSHYIGGNTEAFF.

Notes on this clone: The same CDR3 arises from other DNA sequences in this sample as well. The gene calls are TRBV5-1 and TRBJ2-5, with 7 bases lining up with TRBD2. J gave up 4 bases and V 2 bases, and 8 bases lay outside the gene matches. Per the germline V gene, CDR1 is SGHRS and CDR2 is YFSETQ. This CDR3 has 15 residues. The CDR3 reads CASSFGGSGGETQYF. In DNA form, the CDR3 reads TGCGCCAGCAGCTTCGGCGGGAGTGGCGGAGAGACCCAGTACTTC.

The chain carries TRBV11-2 and TRBJ2-4; D is unclear. Trimming cost V 0 bases and J 8 bases, with 2 bases left between them. The germline V gene encodes CDR1 SGHAT and CDR2 FQNNGV. The CDR3 contains 11 residues. Here the CDR3 reads CASSLEYIQYF. The CDR3 coding sequence is TGTGCCAGCAGCTTAGAATACATTCAGTACTTC.